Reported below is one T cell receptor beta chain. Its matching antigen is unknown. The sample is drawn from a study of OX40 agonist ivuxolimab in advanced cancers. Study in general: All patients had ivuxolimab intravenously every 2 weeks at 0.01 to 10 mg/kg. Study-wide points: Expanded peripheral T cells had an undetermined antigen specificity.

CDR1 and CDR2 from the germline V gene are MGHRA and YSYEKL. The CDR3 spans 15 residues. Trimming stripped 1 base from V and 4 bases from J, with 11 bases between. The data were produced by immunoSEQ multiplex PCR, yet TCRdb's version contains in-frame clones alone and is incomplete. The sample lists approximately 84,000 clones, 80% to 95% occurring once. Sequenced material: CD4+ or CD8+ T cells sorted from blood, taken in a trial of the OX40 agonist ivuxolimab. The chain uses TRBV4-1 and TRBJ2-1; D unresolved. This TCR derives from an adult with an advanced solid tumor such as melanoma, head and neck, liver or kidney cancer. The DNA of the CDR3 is TGCGCCAGCAGCCAAGCAAGGACCAGATACAATGAGCAGTTCTTC. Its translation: CASSQARTRYNEQFF.